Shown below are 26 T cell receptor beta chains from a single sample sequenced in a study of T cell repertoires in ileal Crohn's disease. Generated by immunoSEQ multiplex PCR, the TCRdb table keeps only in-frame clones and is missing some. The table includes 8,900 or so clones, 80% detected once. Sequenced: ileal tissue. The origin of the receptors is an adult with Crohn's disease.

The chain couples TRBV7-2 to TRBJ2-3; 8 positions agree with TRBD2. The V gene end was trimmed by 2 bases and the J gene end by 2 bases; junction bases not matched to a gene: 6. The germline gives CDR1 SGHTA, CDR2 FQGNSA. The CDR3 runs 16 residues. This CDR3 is CASSLLAGGSTDTQYF. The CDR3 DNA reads TGTGCCAGCAGCTTACTCGCGGGAGGCTCCACAGATACGCAGTATTTT.

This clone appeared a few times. The CDR3 loop reads CSVEQAEAFF. Here the CDR3 DNA reads TGCAGCGTTGAGCAGGCTGAAGCTTTCTTT. The chain employs TRBV29-1 and TRBJ1-1; no clear D gene. There are 10 residues in the CDR3. V shed 3 bases and J shed 6 bases, with 5 bases lying between them. The V gene's germline CDR1 is SQVTM and CDR2 ANQGSEA.

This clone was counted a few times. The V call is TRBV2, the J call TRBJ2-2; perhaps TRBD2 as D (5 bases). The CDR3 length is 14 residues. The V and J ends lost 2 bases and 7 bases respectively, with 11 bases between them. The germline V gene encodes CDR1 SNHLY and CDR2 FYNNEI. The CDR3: CASSELRADGELFF. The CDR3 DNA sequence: TGTGCCAGCAGTGAATTGAGGGCCGACGGGGAGCTGTTTTTT.

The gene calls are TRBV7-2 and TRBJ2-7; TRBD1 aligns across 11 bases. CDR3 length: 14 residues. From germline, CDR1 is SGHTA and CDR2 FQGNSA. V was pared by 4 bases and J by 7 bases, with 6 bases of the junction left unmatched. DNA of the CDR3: TGTGCCAGCAGCTCGGGACAGGGGGAAAAAGAGCAGTACTTC. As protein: CASSSGQGEKEQYF.

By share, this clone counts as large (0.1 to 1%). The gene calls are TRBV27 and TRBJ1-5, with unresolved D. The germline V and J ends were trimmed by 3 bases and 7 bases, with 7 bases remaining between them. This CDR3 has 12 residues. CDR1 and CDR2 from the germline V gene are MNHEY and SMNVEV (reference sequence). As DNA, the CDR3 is TGTGCCAGCAGTTTTTTAGGGCAGCCCCAGCATTTT. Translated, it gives CASSFLGQPQHF.

CDR3 sequence (DNA): TGTGCCAGCAGCTTGGCCCTGGGGGAGGCGGCTGAAGCTTTCTTT. Its protein product is CASSLALGEAAEAFF. The V gene is TRBV5-5, the J gene TRBJ1-1; a possible D gene is TRBD1 (5 bases). V shed 0 bases and J shed 6 bases, with 15 bases lying between them. From germline, CDR1 is SGHKS and CDR2 YYEKEE (reference sequence). The CDR3 contains 15 residues. The complete variable domain, with remaining parts taken from reference TRBV5-5 and TRBJ1-1, reads DAGVTQSPTHLIKTRGQQVTLRCSPISGHKSVSWYQQVLGQGPQFIFQYYEKEERGRGNFPDRFSARQFPNYSSELNVNALLLGDSALYLCASSLALGEAAEAFFGQGTRLTVV.

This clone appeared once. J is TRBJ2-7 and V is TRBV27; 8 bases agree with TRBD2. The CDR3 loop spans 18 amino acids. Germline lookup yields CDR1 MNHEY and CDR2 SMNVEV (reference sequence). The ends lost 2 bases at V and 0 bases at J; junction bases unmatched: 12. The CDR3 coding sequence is TGTGCCAGCAGTTTACGGTATGGGACTAGGACCAGCTCCTACGAGCAGTACTTC. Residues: CASSLRYGTRTSSYEQYF.

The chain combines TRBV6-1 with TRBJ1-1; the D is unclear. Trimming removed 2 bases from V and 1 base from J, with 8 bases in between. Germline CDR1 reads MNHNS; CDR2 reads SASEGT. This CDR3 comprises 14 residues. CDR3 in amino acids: CASSELRTNTEAFF. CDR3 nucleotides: TGTGCCAGCAGTGAATTGAGGACGAACACTGAAGCTTTCTTT.

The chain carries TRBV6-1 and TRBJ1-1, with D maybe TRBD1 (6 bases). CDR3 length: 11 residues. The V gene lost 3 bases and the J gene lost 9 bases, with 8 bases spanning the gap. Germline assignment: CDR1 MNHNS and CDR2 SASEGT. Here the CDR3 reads CASSEGGQAFF. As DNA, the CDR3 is TGTGCCAGCAGTGAGGGGGGGCAAGCTTTCTTT.

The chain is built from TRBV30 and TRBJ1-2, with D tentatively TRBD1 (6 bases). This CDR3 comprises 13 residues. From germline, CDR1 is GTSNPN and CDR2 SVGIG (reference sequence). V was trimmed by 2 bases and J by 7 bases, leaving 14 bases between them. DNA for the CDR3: TGTGCCTGGAGTCCCAAACAGGGTCGTGGCTACACCTTC. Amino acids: CAWSPKQGRGYTF.

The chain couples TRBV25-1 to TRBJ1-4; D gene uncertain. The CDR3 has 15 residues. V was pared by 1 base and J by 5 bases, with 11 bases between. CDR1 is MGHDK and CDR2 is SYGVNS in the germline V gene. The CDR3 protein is CASSESRRLNEKLFF. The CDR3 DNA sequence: TGTGCCAGCAGTGAATCGAGACGGTTGAATGAAAAACTGTTTTTT.

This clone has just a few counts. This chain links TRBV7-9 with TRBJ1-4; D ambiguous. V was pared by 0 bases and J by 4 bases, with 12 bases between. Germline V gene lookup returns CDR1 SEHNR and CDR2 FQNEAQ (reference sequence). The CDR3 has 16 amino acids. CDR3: CASSLAVGQFNEKLFF. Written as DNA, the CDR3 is TGTGCCAGCAGCTTAGCAGTAGGGCAGTTTAATGAAAAACTGTTTTTT.

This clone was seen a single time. The CDR3 loop reads CASSWREGRDEQFF. The CDR3 DNA sequence: TGTGCCAGCAGTTGGCGGGAGGGCCGCGATGAGCAGTTCTTC. The chain is built from TRBV28 and TRBJ2-1, with 9 bases matching TRBD2. Germline CDR1 and CDR2: MDHEN and SYDVKM. The CDR3 has 14 amino acids. V lost 4 bases and J lost 8; bases outside the gene matches: 6.

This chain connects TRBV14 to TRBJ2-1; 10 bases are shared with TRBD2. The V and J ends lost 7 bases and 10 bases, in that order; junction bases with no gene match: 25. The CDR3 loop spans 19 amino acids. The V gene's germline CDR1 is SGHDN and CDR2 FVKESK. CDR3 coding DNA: TGTGCCAGCACCCCACTGATACCGGGAGCGGGAGGGCCCGGGCCCGAGCAGTTCTTC. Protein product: CASTPLIPGAGGPGPEQFF.

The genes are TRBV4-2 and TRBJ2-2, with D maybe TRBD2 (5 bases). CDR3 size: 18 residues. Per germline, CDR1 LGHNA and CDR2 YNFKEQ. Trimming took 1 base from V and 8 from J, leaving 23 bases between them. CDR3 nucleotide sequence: TGTGCCAGCAGCCAAGCCCCCGGGGTGCGGAACCCTGGGGGGGAGCTGTTTTTT. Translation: CASSQAPGVRNPGGELFF.

Written as DNA, the CDR3 is TGTGCCAGCAGCTTAGCCTCCAGGGTGGACACTGAAGCTTTCTTT. Translated: CASSLASRVDTEAFF. The J gene is TRBJ1-1, the V gene TRBV7-2; D possibly corresponds to TRBD1 (5 bases). This CDR3 has 15 residues. Deletions cut 0 bases from V and 3 bases from J, with 11 bases between. CDR1 is SGHTA, CDR2 FQGNSA, per germline.

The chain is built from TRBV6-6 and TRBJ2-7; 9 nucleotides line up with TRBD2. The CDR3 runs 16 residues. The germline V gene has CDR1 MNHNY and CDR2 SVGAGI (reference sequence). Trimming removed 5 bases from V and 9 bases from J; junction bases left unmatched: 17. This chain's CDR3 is CASSPTGLAGLEGQYF. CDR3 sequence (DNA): TGTGCCAGCAGTCCTACCGGGCTAGCGGGACTTGAGGGGCAGTACTTC.

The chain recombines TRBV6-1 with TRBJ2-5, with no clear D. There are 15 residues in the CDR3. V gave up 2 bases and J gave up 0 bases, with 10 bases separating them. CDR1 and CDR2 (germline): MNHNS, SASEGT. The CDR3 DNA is TGTGCCAGCAGTGAAATTACAGTGTACCAAGAGACCCAGTACTTC. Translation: CASSEITVYQETQYF.

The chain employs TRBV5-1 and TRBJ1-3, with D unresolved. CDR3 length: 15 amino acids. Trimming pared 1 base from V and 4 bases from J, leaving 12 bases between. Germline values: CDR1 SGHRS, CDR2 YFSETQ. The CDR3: CASSLKGASGNTIYF. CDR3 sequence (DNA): TGCGCCAGCAGCTTGAAGGGAGCCTCAGGAAACACCATATATTTT.

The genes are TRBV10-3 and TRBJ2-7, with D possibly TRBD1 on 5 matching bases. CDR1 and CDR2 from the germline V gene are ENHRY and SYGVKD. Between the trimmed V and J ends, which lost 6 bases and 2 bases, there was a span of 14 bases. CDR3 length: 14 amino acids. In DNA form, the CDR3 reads TGTGCCATCAGATACCGACAGACCGCCTACGAGCAGTACTTC. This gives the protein CAIRYRQTAYEQYF.

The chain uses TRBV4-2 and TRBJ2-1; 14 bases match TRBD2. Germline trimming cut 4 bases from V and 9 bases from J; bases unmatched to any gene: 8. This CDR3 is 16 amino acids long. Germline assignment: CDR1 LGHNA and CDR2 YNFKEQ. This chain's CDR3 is CASSPGTSGSRGEQFF. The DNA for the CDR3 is TGTGCCAGCAGCCCGGGGACTAGCGGGAGTAGGGGTGAGCAGTTCTTC.

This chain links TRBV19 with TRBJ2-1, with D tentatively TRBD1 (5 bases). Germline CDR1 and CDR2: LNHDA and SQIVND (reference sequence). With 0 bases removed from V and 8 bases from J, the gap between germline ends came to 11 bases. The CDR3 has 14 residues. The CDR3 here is CASSIDPRGYEQFF. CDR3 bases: TGTGCCAGTAGTATAGATCCAAGGGGCTATGAGCAGTTCTTC.

The DNA for the CDR3 is TGTGCCAGCAGCCTCAACTCGGGACAAGAGACCCAGTACTTC. This encodes CASSLNSGQETQYF. V is TRBV9 and J is TRBJ2-5, with D tentatively TRBD2 (5 bases). V lost 4 bases to trimming and J lost 2 bases, with 12 bases between them. Germline V CDR1 and CDR2: SGDLS, YYNGEE. The CDR3 runs 14 residues. The full variable domain, completed using reference TRBV9 and TRBJ2-5, is DSGVTQTPKHLITATGQRVTLRCSPRSGDLSVYWYQQSLDQGLQFLIQYYNGEERAKGNILERFSAQQFPDLHSELNLSSLELGDSALYFCASSLNSGQETQYFGPGTRLLVL.

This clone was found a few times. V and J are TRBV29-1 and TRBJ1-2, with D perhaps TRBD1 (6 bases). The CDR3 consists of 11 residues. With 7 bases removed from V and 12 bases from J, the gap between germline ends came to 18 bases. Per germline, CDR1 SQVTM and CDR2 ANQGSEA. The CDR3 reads CSALIDRTDTF. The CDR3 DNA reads TGCAGCGCACTAATTGACAGGACGGACACCTTC.

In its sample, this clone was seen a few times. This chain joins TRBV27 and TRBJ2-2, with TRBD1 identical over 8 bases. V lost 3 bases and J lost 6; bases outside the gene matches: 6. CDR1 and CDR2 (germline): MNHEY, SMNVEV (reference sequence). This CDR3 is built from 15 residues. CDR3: CASSFYQGAAGELFF. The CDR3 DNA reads TGTGCCAGCAGTTTCTATCAGGGGGCGGCCGGGGAGCTGTTTTTT.

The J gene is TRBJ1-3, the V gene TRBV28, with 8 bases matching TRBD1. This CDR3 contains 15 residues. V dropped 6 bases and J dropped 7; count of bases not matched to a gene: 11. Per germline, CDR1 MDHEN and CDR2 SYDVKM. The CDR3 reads CASRGGQGSSNTIYF. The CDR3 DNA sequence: TGTGCCAGCAGGGGCGGACAGGGCTCATCGAACACCATATATTTT.